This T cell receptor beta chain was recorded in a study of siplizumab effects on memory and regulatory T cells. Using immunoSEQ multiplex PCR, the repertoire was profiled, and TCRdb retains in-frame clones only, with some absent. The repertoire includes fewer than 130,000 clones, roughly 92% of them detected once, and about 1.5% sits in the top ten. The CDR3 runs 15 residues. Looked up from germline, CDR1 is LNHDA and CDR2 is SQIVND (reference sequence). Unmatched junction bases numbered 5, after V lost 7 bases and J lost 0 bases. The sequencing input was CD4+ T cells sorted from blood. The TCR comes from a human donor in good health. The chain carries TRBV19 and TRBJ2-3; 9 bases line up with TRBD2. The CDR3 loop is CASTKGTSSTDTQYF. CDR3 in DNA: TGTGCCAGTACCAAGGGGACTAGCAGCACAGATACGCAGTATTTT.